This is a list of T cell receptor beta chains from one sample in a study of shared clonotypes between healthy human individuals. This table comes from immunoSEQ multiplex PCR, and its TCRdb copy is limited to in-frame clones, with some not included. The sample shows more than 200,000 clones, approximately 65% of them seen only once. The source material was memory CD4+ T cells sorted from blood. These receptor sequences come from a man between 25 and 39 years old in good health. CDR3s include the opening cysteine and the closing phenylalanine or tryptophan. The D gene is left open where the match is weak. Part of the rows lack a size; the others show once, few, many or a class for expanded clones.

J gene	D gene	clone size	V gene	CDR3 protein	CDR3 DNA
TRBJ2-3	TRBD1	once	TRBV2	CASSKGQGAIPDTQYF	TGTGCCAGCAGTAAGGGACAGGGGGCGATCCCAGATACGCAGTATTTT
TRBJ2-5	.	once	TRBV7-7	CASSPGGEGKTQYF	TGTGCCAGCAGCCCAGGGGGGGAGGGGAAGACCCAGTACTTC
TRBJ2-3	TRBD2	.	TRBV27	CASSLYVGLAGRTDTQYF	TGTGCCAGCAGTTTGTACGTGGGACTAGCGGGCCGCACAGATACGCAGTATTTT
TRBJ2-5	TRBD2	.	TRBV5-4	CASRAREGGDTQYF	TGTGCCAGCAGGGCGAGGGAGGGTGGGGATACCCAGTACTTC
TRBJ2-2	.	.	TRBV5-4	CASSHDTHGLELFF	TGTGCCAGCAGCCACGACACCCATGGGCTGGAGCTGTTTTTT
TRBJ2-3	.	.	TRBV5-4	CASSLSPSSITDTQYF	TGTGCCAGCAGCTTGAGTCCCAGCTCGATCACAGATACGCAGTATTTT
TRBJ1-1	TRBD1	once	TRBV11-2	CASSTGSRDRVGAFF	TGTGCCAGCAGCACGGGGAGCAGGGACAGGGTAGGAGCTTTCTTT
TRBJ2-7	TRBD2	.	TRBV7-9	CASSHEGGSLSYEQYF	TGTGCCAGCAGCCACGAGGGCGGGAGCCTCTCCTACGAGCAGTACTTC
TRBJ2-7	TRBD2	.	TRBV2	CASSEQTSGTYEQYF	TGTGCCAGCAGTGAACAGACTAGCGGTACTTACGAGCAGTACTTC
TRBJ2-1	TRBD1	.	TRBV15	CATSRDRGFANNEQFF	TGTGCCACCAGCAGGGACAGGGGGTTCGCCAACAATGAGCAGTTCTTC
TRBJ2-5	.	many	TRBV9	CASSVGASETQYF	TGTGCCAGCAGCGTAGGAGCATCCGAGACCCAGTACTTC